These T cell receptor beta chains were read from a single sample in a study of beta chain features in type 1 diabetes. Method: immunoSEQ multiplex PCR; TCRdb's copy keeps in-frame clones and lacks some. The sample contains about 700,000 clones, roughly an eighth of which appear only once. The sample taken for sequencing was naive CD4+ T cells from blood. The receptors derive from a man aged 18 to 29 with type 1 diabetes. Both conserved end residues are part of each CDR3. The order of the fields is D gene, V gene, clone size, J gene, CDR3 protein, CDR3 DNA. A D gene is named only where the DNA matches it firmly. Some rows mark clone size as missing; the rest say once, few, many or name a class of expanded clone.

d_call: -; v_call: TRBV7-2; clone_size: -; j_call: TRBJ1-2; cdr3_aa: CASSLQTQGYTF; cdr3_nt: TGTGCCAGCAGCTTACAGACACAAGGCTACACCTTC
d_call: -; v_call: TRBV6-5; clone_size: few; j_call: TRBJ1-5; cdr3_aa: CASSSKTGFDQPQHF; cdr3_nt: TGTGCCAGCAGTTCCAAGACGGGTTTTGATCAGCCCCAGCATTTT
d_call: -; v_call: TRBV29-1; clone_size: -; j_call: TRBJ1-2; cdr3_aa: CSVKTTNYGYTF; cdr3_nt: TGCAGCGTCAAAACTACTAACTATGGCTACACCTTC
d_call: -; v_call: TRBV14; clone_size: few; j_call: TRBJ1-3; cdr3_aa: CASSQANGNTIYF; cdr3_nt: TGTGCCAGCAGCCAAGCGAATGGAAACACCATATATTTT
d_call: -; v_call: TRBV18; clone_size: few; j_call: TRBJ2-7; cdr3_aa: CASSRGDEQYF; cdr3_nt: TGTGCCAGCTCACGAGGGGACGAGCAGTACTTC
d_call: -; v_call: TRBV19; clone_size: -; j_call: TRBJ1-2; cdr3_aa: CAASTQGQGNYGYTF; cdr3_nt: TGTGCCGCATCTACCCAGGGGCAGGGGAACTATGGCTACACCTTC
d_call: -; v_call: TRBV25-1; clone_size: -; j_call: TRBJ1-2; cdr3_aa: CASSELSDRAEYGYTF; cdr3_nt: TGTGCCAGCAGTGAATTATCGGATCGGGCGGAATATGGCTACACCTTC
d_call: TRBD1; v_call: TRBV9; clone_size: -; j_call: TRBJ1-2; cdr3_aa: CASNRGANYRGDGYTF; cdr3_nt: TGTGCCAGCAACCGGGGCGCTAATTACAGGGGAGATGGCTACACCTTC
d_call: TRBD1; v_call: TRBV28; clone_size: few; j_call: TRBJ2-7; cdr3_aa: CASTTGGSYEQYF; cdr3_nt: TGTGCCAGCACGACAGGGGGCAGCTACGAGCAGTACTTC
d_call: -; v_call: TRBV18; clone_size: few; j_call: TRBJ1-6; cdr3_aa: CASSPQVGKGSPLHF; cdr3_nt: TGTGCCAGCTCACCACAGGTGGGGAAGGGTTCACCCCTCCACTTT
d_call: -; v_call: TRBV5-1; clone_size: -; j_call: TRBJ1-1; cdr3_aa: CASSVVNLNTEAFF; cdr3_nt: TGCGCCAGCAGCGTGGTCAACTTGAACACTGAAGCTTTCTTT
d_call: -; v_call: TRBV9; clone_size: -; j_call: TRBJ1-1; cdr3_aa: CASSLQGNTEAFF; cdr3_nt: TGTGCCAGCAGCCTACAGGGGAACACTGAAGCTTTCTTT
d_call: TRBD2; v_call: TRBV7-6; clone_size: -; j_call: TRBJ2-2; cdr3_aa: CASSLAGLVPGELFF; cdr3_nt: TGTGCCAGCAGCTTGGCGGGACTAGTTCCCGGGGAGCTGTTTTTT
d_call: -; v_call: TRBV30; clone_size: -; j_call: TRBJ2-7; cdr3_aa: CAWSLGGIHEQYF; cdr3_nt: TGTGCCTGGAGTTTGGGCGGGATCCACGAGCAGTACTTC
d_call: -; v_call: TRBV7-9; clone_size: few; j_call: TRBJ2-7; cdr3_aa: CASSLARAEVYEQYF; cdr3_nt: TGTGCCAGCAGCTTAGCGAGAGCGGAGGTCTACGAGCAGTACTTC
d_call: TRBD1; v_call: TRBV10-3; clone_size: -; j_call: TRBJ2-2; cdr3_aa: CAISGGQENTGELFF; cdr3_nt: TGTGCCATCAGCGGGGGACAGGAGAACACCGGGGAGCTGTTTTTT
d_call: TRBD1; v_call: TRBV7-9; clone_size: few; j_call: TRBJ1-2; cdr3_aa: CASSLGARGQGAYGYTF; cdr3_nt: TGTGCCAGCAGCTTAGGGGCAAGGGGACAGGGAGCCTATGGCTACACCTTC
d_call: -; v_call: TRBV2; clone_size: -; j_call: TRBJ1-2; cdr3_aa: CASRDNDYGYTF; cdr3_nt: TGTGCCAGCAGGGACAACGACTATGGCTACACCTTC